The entry below describes one T cell receptor beta chain. The antigen is undetermined. The assay was immunoSEQ multiplex PCR, and TCRdb's table has in-frame clones only and misses some. Here the sample spans roughly 93,000 clones, over 85% being singletons. Trimming cost V 3 bases and J 5 bases, with 13 bases left between them. The CDR3 extends over 13 amino acids. Germline lookup yields CDR1 DFQATT and CDR2 SNEGSKA (reference sequence). This sample stems from a study of T cell responses to AZD1222 COVID-19 vaccine. Findings and limits, study-wide: Scientists sampled the repertoires only once the peak T cell response had passed. There were mostly white British donors and more females than males, and clonal diversity was possibly underestimated.

The J gene is TRBJ1-2, the V gene TRBV20-1; weak D call: TRBD1 (5 bases). The starting material was peripheral blood, obtained 28 days after the second AZD1222 dose. The TCR sequence derives from an adult who received the AZD1222 COVID-19 vaccine. CDR3: CSASLRDHYGYTF. Written as DNA, the CDR3 is TGCAGTGCTAGTCTCCGGGACCATTATGGCTACACCTTC.